Listed here are 30 T cell receptor beta chains from one sample, sequenced in a study of blood T cell repertoires in COVID-19. Data came from immunoSEQ multiplex PCR; TCRdb stores just in-frame clones and leaves some out. This sample has 100,000 or so clones, with around 96% found just once. Input material: peripheral blood. The source is a human donor with active COVID-19. The donor label of this sample is uncertain.

V and J are TRBV29-1 and TRBJ1-1; a weak D match, TRBD1 (5 bases). Trimming shortened V by 4 bases and J by 2 bases, and 11 bases separated the two germline ends. The CDR3 consists of 13 residues. Germline V gene lookup returns CDR1 SQVTM and CDR2 ANQGSEA. The CDR3 bases are TGCAGCGTTGCAGTGACAGCTAACACTGAAGCTTTCTTT. Translated, it gives CSVAVTANTEAFF.

This chain connects TRBV19 to TRBJ1-4; tentatively, D is TRBD1 (6 bases). From germline, CDR1 is LNHDA and CDR2 SQIVND (reference sequence). The CDR3 sequence is 17 residues long. Trimming stripped 3 bases from V and 4 bases from J, with 18 bases between. CDR3 residues: CASSMASDRIYNEKLFF. CDR3 in DNA: TGTGCCAGTAGTATGGCGTCCGACAGGATCTATAATGAAAAACTGTTTTTT.

This chain links TRBV5-1 with TRBJ1-1; possibly TRBD1 for D (6 bases). The germline gives CDR1 SGHRS, CDR2 YFSETQ. V was cut by 1 base and J by 2 bases, with 12 bases left in between. The CDR3 covers 15 residues. CDR3 bases: TGCGCCAGCAGCTTGCTAACAGGGACCAACACTGAAGCTTTCTTT. Protein sequence: CASSLLTGTNTEAFF.

This clone was observed once. The rearrangement joins TRBV29-1 to TRBJ2-2; 11 bases are shared with TRBD2. The CDR3 runs to 13 residues. Looked up from germline, CDR1 is SQVTM and CDR2 is ANQGSEA. V shed 7 bases and J 6 bases; nucleotides not matched to a gene: 4. The CDR3: CSAPLAGAGELFF. The DNA of the CDR3 is TGCAGCGCCCCACTAGCGGGAGCCGGGGAGCTGTTTTTT.

The chain links TRBV24-1 to TRBJ2-3; D might be TRBD2 (6 bases). Germline V gives CDR1 KGHDR, CDR2 SFDVKD. CDR3 length: 14 residues. The germline V and J ends were trimmed by 5 bases and 4 bases, with 12 bases remaining between them. In DNA, the CDR3 is TGTGCCACCAGTGTGGGACTCAACTCAGATACGCAGTATTTT. The encoded protein is CATSVGLNSDTQYF.

This sequence joins TRBV5-4 and TRBJ2-1, with a tentative D call TRBD2 (5 bases). The CDR3 length is 15 residues. V lost 4 bases, J lost 8 bases, and 19 bases lay in between. Germline-derived CDR1 and CDR2 are SGHNT and YYREEE (reference sequence). CDR3 in amino acids: CASSLPGGLVDEQFF. The CDR3 DNA is TGTGCCAGCAGCCTCCCGGGCGGGCTAGTCGATGAGCAGTTCTTC.

V is TRBV12-3 or TRBV12-4 and J is TRBJ2-1; a weak D match, TRBD1 (5 bases). The CDR3 length is 11 residues. Trimming took off 6 bases at V and 10 bases at J, with 10 bases between the two ends. CDR3 nucleotide sequence: TGTGCCAGCAGATTGGGGCGGGAGCAGTTCTTC. Translating gives CASRLGREQFF.

V is TRBV28 and J is TRBJ2-5; D perhaps matches TRBD2 (7 bases). Germline V gene sequence: CDR1 MDHEN, CDR2 SYDVKM. Trimming left V 3 bases short and J 5 bases short, with 10 bases between. This CDR3 spans 13 amino acids. The CDR3 DNA sequence: TGTGCCAGCAGTTTGGGGGGGCCCGAGACCCAGTACTTC. This encodes CASSLGGPETQYF.

CDR3 sequence: CASSVDPSGMADTQYF. As DNA, the CDR3 is TGTGCCAGCAGCGTGGATCCTAGCGGGATGGCAGATACGCAGTATTTT. The gene calls are TRBV9 and TRBJ2-3; 9 bases align to TRBD2. This CDR3 comprises 16 residues. CDR1 and CDR2 (germline): SGDLS, YYNGEE. Germline trimming cut 2 bases from V and 4 bases from J; bases unmatched to any gene: 8. Full variable domain (remainder filled in from reference TRBV9 and TRBJ2-3): DSGVTQTPKHLITATGQRVTLRCSPRSGDLSVYWYQQSLDQGLQFLIQYYNGEERAKGNILERFSAQQFPDLHSELNLSSLELGDSALYFCASSVDPSGMADTQYFGPGTRLTVL.

The chain joins TRBV2 to TRBJ2-1; D ambiguous. The length of the CDR3 is 13 residues. Deletions cut 11 bases from V and 0 bases from J, with 11 bases between. The germline gives CDR1 SNHLY, CDR2 FYNNEI. Written as DNA, the CDR3 is TGTGCCGGTCTATGGAGCTCCTACAATGAGCAGTTCTTC. It yields the protein CAGLWSSYNEQFF. The variable domain in full, with the rest retrieved from reference TRBV2 and TRBJ2-1, is EPEVTQTPSHQVTQMGQEVILRCVPISNHLYFYWYRQILGQKVEFLVSFYNNEISEKSEIFDDQFSVERPDGSNFTLKIRSTKLEDSAMYFCAGLWSSYNEQFFGPGTRLTVL.

The V and J genes are TRBV5-5 and TRBJ2-1; weak D call: TRBD2 (6 bases). CDR1 is SGHKS, CDR2 YYEKEE, per germline (reference sequence). With 4 bases removed from V and 5 bases from J, the gap between germline ends came to 13 bases. The CDR3 contains 14 residues. The CDR3 region has the DNA TGTGCCAGCAGCCCGCTTTGGAGGGACAATGAGCAGTTCTTC. It yields the protein CASSPLWRDNEQFF.

The chain recombines TRBV3-1 (or the pseudogene TRBV3-2) with TRBJ2-7; no reliable D call. Germline V gives CDR1 LGHDT, CDR2 YNNKEL (reference sequence). Trimming took off 4 bases at V and 0 bases at J, with 4 bases between the two ends. This CDR3 is 12 amino acids long. This CDR3 reads CASSPSSYEQYF. In DNA, the CDR3 is TGTGCCAGCAGCCCTAGCTCCTACGAGCAGTACTTC.

This chain joins TRBV2 and TRBJ1-2; a weak D match, TRBD1 (5 bases). CDR1 and CDR2 from the germline V gene are SNHLY and FYNNEI. V was clipped by 4 bases and J by 2 bases, with 11 bases between them. This CDR3 is 14 amino acids long. Here the CDR3 DNA reads TGTGCCAGCAGTGTAAACAGGCTGAACTATGGCTACACCTTC. This sequence encodes CASSVNRLNYGYTF. The variable domain in full, completed from reference TRBV2 and TRBJ1-2, reads EPEVTQTPSHQVTQMGQEVILRCVPISNHLYFYWYRQILGQKVEFLVSFYNNEISEKSEIFDDQFSVERPDGSNFTLKIRSTKLEDSAMYFCASSVNRLNYGYTFGSGTRLTVV.

The chain links TRBV7-2 to TRBJ2-4; TRBD1 aligns across 10 bases. CDR3 length: 18 residues. With V trimmed by 5 bases and J by 7 bases, 17 bases remained unmatched. The germline CDR1 and CDR2 sequences are SGHTA and FQGNSA. The CDR3 loop is CASSTPGQGLRGGNIQYF. The CDR3 coding sequence is TGTGCCAGCAGCACTCCGGGACAGGGGCTACGAGGTGGGAACATTCAGTACTTC.

The V call is TRBV18, the J call TRBJ1-2; D perhaps matches TRBD1 (6 bases). Looked up from germline, CDR1 is KGHSH and CDR2 is LQKENI. V was clipped by 2 bases and J by 4 bases, with 14 bases between them. The CDR3 totals 15 residues. CDR3 residues: CASSPGEGQLYGYTF. The CDR3 DNA reads as TGTGCCAGCTCACCAGGGGAAGGACAGCTCTATGGCTACACCTTC.

This chain joins TRBV3-1 (or the pseudogene TRBV3-2) and TRBJ2-7, with 7 bases aligning to TRBD1. The CDR3 loop spans 16 amino acids. The junction had 9 bases not matched to a gene; V was cut back by 3 bases and J by 1 base. Germline V gene sequence: CDR1 LGHDT, CDR2 YNNKEL (reference sequence). The CDR3 loop is CASSHLSGQVSYEQYF. The CDR3 region has the DNA TGTGCCAGCAGCCATCTCTCCGGACAGGTGTCCTACGAGCAGTACTTC.

The rearrangement uses TRBV18 and TRBJ2-5; TRBD1 aligns across 8 bases. Per the germline V gene, CDR1 is KGHSH and CDR2 is LQKENI. The CDR3 has 15 amino acids. Trimming cost V 1 base and J 3 bases; bases outside gene matches: 4. The CDR3 loop reads CASSPLQGAKETQYF. The CDR3 bases are TGTGCCAGCTCACCACTCCAGGGGGCAAAAGAGACCCAGTACTTC.

The rearrangement links TRBV11-2 to TRBJ2-7; 7 nucleotides agree with TRBD2. The CDR3 is made up of 15 amino acids. Trimming removed 5 bases from V and 2 bases from J; junction bases left unmatched: 9. Germline lookup yields CDR1 SGHAT and CDR2 FQNNGV. This CDR3 reads CASSQGLVVAYEQYF. The CDR3 DNA follows: TGTGCCAGCAGCCAAGGACTAGTGGTTGCCTACGAGCAGTACTTC.

V usage is TRBV19 and J usage is TRBJ1-3; 9 nucleotides match TRBD1. V was clipped by 6 bases and J by 0 bases; unmatched bases: 12. Germline CDR1 is LNHDA and CDR2 is SQIVND (reference sequence). CDR3 length: 18 amino acids. This CDR3 reads CASRLSGQGLPSGNTIYF. The CDR3 coding sequence is TGTGCCAGTAGACTTTCGGGACAGGGTCTTCCCTCTGGAAACACCATATATTTT.

J is TRBJ2-7 and V is TRBV15; TRBD2 might be the D (5 bases). Trimming took 1 base from V and 1 from J, leaving 11 bases between them. CDR3 length: 15 residues. Germline CDR1 and CDR2: LNHNV and YYDKDF (reference sequence). The CDR3 loop is CATSRVRGQSYEQYF. CDR3 DNA: TGTGCCACCAGCAGAGTTCGGGGTCAGTCCTACGAGCAGTACTTC.

The table lists this clone with a count of one. The J gene is TRBJ2-7, the V gene TRBV5-1; TRBD1 matches 10 bases. This CDR3 has 18 amino acids. V lost 0 bases and J lost 2; bases outside the gene matches: 11. The germline CDR1 and CDR2 sequences are SGHRS and YFSETQ. In DNA form, the CDR3 reads TGCGCCAGCAGCTTGGCCTGGGGACAGGGGACGAAGGCCTACGAGCAGTACTTC. This sequence encodes CASSLAWGQGTKAYEQYF.

The gene calls are TRBV28 and TRBJ1-1; TRBD1 is a possible D gene (6 bases). CDR1 and CDR2 (germline): MDHEN, SYDVKM. The V end was cut by 6 bases, the J end by 6 bases, with 11 bases between. This CDR3 is 12 amino acids long. CDR3 DNA: TGTGCCAGCAGCCGACAGGTATCTGAAGCTTTCTTT. Translating gives CASSRQVSEAFF.

This clone has just a few counts. The chain joins TRBV4-1 to TRBJ1-6, with D possibly TRBD1 on 5 matching bases. The V end was cut by 0 bases, the J end by 3 bases, with 15 bases between. CDR3 length: 18 amino acids. The germline V gene encodes CDR1 MGHRA and CDR2 YSYEKL. CDR3 residues: CASSQDLGGTGYNSPLHF. The CDR3 region has the DNA TGCGCCAGCAGCCAAGATCTCGGGGGGACCGGCTATAATTCACCCCTCCACTTT.

The gene calls are TRBV11-2 and TRBJ2-3; 8 bases are shared with TRBD1. This CDR3 is 14 amino acids long. Trimming cost V 1 base and J 7 bases; bases outside gene matches: 4. Germline CDR1 and CDR2: SGHAT and FQNNGV. CDR3 sequence (DNA): TGTGCCAGCAGCTTAGTCAGGGGGCGGAATACGCAGTATTTT. It yields the protein CASSLVRGRNTQYF.

This chain links TRBV19 with TRBJ2-1; TRBD2 agrees at 8 bases. V shed 9 bases and J 4 bases; nucleotides not matched to a gene: 5. CDR1 is LNHDA, CDR2 SQIVND, per germline (reference sequence). The CDR3 extends over 13 amino acids. For the CDR3, the DNA is TGTGCCAGCAGCGGGGGCAATTACAATGAGCAGTTCTTC. Its protein product is CASSGGNYNEQFF.

The rearrangement joins TRBV2 to TRBJ2-7, with 12 bases lining up with TRBD1. J was trimmed by 6 bases and V by 8 bases; bases with no gene match: 5. CDR1 and CDR2 (germline): SNHLY, FYNNEI. The CDR3 spans 13 residues. CDR3: CASSGTGGGEQYF. The CDR3 nucleotides are TGTGCCAGCTCCGGGACAGGGGGCGGCGAGCAGTACTTC.

This chain uses TRBV27 with TRBJ2-7; 8 nucleotides match TRBD1. Losses at the gene ends were 0 bases for V and 0 bases for J; bases not matched to a gene: 4. Germline V gene sequence: CDR1 MNHEY, CDR2 SMNVEV (reference sequence). The CDR3 consists of 16 residues. DNA of the CDR3: TGTGCCAGCAGTTTATCGCCGGGGACAGGCTCCTACGAGCAGTACTTC. Translation: CASSLSPGTGSYEQYF.

The rearrangement links TRBV11-3 to TRBJ1-2; D is unclear. Trimming took off 5 bases at V and 3 bases at J, with 10 bases between the two ends. The germline CDR1 and CDR2 sequences are SGHNT and YENEEA. CDR3 length: 13 amino acids. This CDR3 is CASSPLEDYGYTF. The CDR3 nucleotides are TGTGCCAGCAGCCCACTCGAAGACTATGGCTACACCTTC. Together with reference TRBV11-3 and TRBJ1-2, the CDR3 gives the full variable domain: EAGVVQSPRYKIIEKKQPVAFWCNPISGHNTLYWYLQNLGQGPELLIRYENEEAVDDSQLPKDRFSAERLKGVDSTLKIQPAELGDSAVYLCASSPLEDYGYTFGSGTRLTVV.

This rearrangement joins TRBV19 to TRBJ1-5, with 12 bases identical to TRBD1. J was trimmed by 4 bases and V by 8 bases; bases with no gene match: 6. The CDR3 length is 15 residues. The germline CDR1 and CDR2 sequences are LNHDA and SQIVND (reference sequence). The DNA for the CDR3 is TGTGCCAGTCGCGGGGGACAGGGGGCGAATCAGCCCCAGCATTTT. Protein product: CASRGGQGANQPQHF.

This rearrangement joins TRBV3-1 (or the pseudogene TRBV3-2) to TRBJ2-7; weak D call: TRBD2 (6 bases). The CDR3 length is 13 residues. The V end was cut by 3 bases, the J end by 5 bases, with 11 bases between. From germline, CDR1 is LGHDT and CDR2 YNNKEL (reference sequence). CDR3 amino acids: CASSHVGGNEQYF. The CDR3, as DNA: TGTGCCAGCAGCCATGTGGGAGGTAACGAGCAGTACTTC.